This T cell receptor (beta chain) was retrieved from a study of T cells in localized non-small cell lung cancer. Data came from immunoSEQ multiplex PCR; TCRdb stores just in-frame clones and leaves some out. The sample contains about 3,500 clones, about a fifth of which appear only once. As regards this clone: Its antigen is currently unknown.

Trimming took 6 bases from V and 5 from J, leaving 20 bases between them. Germline CDR1 is SGHNT and CDR2 is YENEEA. The CDR3 contains 16 residues. Study-wide points: Clonality peaked in uninvolved adjacent lung rather than tumor. Sequencing covered just one tumor region, so heterogeneity cannot be ruled out. Higher blood T cell density tracked longer overall survival. Adjacent lung exhibited a median of around 60 among the 100 most abundant tumor clones.

Material: lung tumor tissue, obtained before any cancer treatment. The source of this sequence is a female donor at least 60 years old with stage II lung adenocarcinoma. The chain couples TRBV11-3 to TRBJ1-5; maybe TRBD1 (6 bases). DNA of the CDR3: TGTGCCAGCAGGAAACGGGGCCGGGGGCCCGATCAGCCCCAGCATTTT. It translates to CASRKRGRGPDQPQHF.